This entry lists 8 T cell receptor beta chains sequenced from one sample in a study of shared clonotypes between healthy human individuals. The method was immunoSEQ multiplex PCR; TCRdb's version includes in-frame clones alone and lacks a portion of them. The table shows about 300,000 clones, with roughly 70% occurring only once. Sequencing was performed on memory CD4+ T cells sorted from blood. Subset meaning: CD45RA-negative fraction. Source of these receptors: a man aged 30 to 45 in good health.

The chain has TRBV18 and TRBJ2-3; weak D call: TRBD2 (5 bases). Trimming removed 3 bases at V and 5 bases at J, with 15 bases between. There are 15 residues in the CDR3. Germline assignment: CDR1 KGHSH and CDR2 LQKENI. In DNA form, the CDR3 reads TGTGCCAGCTCACCTCCAGAGGGAGTGCAAGATACGCAGTATTTT. Translated, it gives CASSPPEGVQDTQYF. Full variable domain (rest looked up from reference TRBV18 and TRBJ2-3): NAGVMQNPRHLVRRRGQEARLRCSPMKGHSHVYWYRQLPEEGLKFMVYLQKENIIDESGMPKERFSAEFPKEGPSILRIQQVVRGDSAAYFCASSPPEGVQDTQYFGPGTRLTVL.

The genes are TRBV7-2 and TRBJ2-1; a weak D match, TRBD2 (5 bases). The V gene lost 5 bases and the J gene lost 6 bases, with 17 bases spanning the gap. The CDR3 is 15 amino acids. Germline V CDR1 and CDR2: SGHTA, FQGNSA. CDR3: CASSGMVAKGNEQFF. In DNA form, the CDR3 reads TGTGCCAGCAGCGGGATGGTAGCGAAAGGCAATGAGCAGTTCTTC.

V gene TRBV4-1 combines with J gene TRBJ2-1; 8 bases are a match to TRBD1. V shed 6 bases and J 5 bases; nucleotides not matched to a gene: 15. Germline CDR1 reads MGHRA; CDR2 reads YSYEKL. The CDR3 totals 17 residues. CDR3 sequence: CASRGRGRSKKDNEQFF. Here the CDR3 DNA reads TGCGCCAGCAGGGGCAGGGGGCGATCTAAAAAGGACAATGAGCAGTTCTTC.

The V and J genes are TRBV7-8 and TRBJ2-5; the match to TRBD2 covers 10 bases. Unmatched junction bases numbered 6, after V lost 5 bases and J lost 3 bases. This CDR3 comprises 15 residues. CDR1 is SGHVS, CDR2 FQNEAQ, per germline. The CDR3: CASSPSGRGEETQYF. The DNA of the CDR3 is TGTGCCAGCAGCCCCAGCGGGAGGGGCGAAGAGACCCAGTACTTC.

This chain joins TRBV2 and TRBJ2-7, with 11 bases matching TRBD2. The CDR3 loop spans 15 amino acids. Per germline, CDR1 SNHLY and CDR2 FYNNEI. With V trimmed by 3 bases and J by 4 bases, 5 bases remained unmatched. CDR3 in amino acids: CASSDSGRAIYEQYF. CDR3 nucleotides: TGTGCCAGCAGTGATAGCGGGAGGGCCATATACGAGCAGTACTTC.

The J gene is TRBJ2-7, the V gene TRBV28, with D tentatively TRBD1 (6 bases). Germline values: CDR1 MDHEN, CDR2 SYDVKM. This CDR3 has 12 amino acids. V lost 5 bases and J lost 4, with 9 bases in between. CDR3 sequence: CASSPGQYEQYF. The CDR3 bases are TGTGCCAGCAGTCCCGGACAGTACGAGCAGTACTTC.

The rearrangement uses TRBV13 and TRBJ1-2; tentatively, D is TRBD1 (6 bases). The CDR3 is 17 amino acids. Trimming shortened V by 0 bases and J by 8 bases, and 22 bases separated the two germline ends. Per germline, CDR1 PRHDT and CDR2 FYEKMQ (reference sequence). CDR3 nucleotides: TGTGCCAGCAGCTTAGGAACGTATCCACAGGGACTGTTGGGCTACACCTTC. Its protein is CASSLGTYPQGLLGYTF.

Concerning this clone: This sample includes further DNA sequences coding for the same CDR3. The rearrangement links TRBV5-1 to TRBJ1-2, with 7 bases matching TRBD1. CDR1 is SGHRS and CDR2 is YFSETQ in the germline V gene. V dropped 0 bases and J dropped 8; count of bases not matched to a gene: 1. This CDR3 region has 12 residues. The CDR3 DNA reads as TGCGCCAGCAGCTTGGAGGGGGCCGGCTACACCTTC. It encodes CASSLEGAGYTF.